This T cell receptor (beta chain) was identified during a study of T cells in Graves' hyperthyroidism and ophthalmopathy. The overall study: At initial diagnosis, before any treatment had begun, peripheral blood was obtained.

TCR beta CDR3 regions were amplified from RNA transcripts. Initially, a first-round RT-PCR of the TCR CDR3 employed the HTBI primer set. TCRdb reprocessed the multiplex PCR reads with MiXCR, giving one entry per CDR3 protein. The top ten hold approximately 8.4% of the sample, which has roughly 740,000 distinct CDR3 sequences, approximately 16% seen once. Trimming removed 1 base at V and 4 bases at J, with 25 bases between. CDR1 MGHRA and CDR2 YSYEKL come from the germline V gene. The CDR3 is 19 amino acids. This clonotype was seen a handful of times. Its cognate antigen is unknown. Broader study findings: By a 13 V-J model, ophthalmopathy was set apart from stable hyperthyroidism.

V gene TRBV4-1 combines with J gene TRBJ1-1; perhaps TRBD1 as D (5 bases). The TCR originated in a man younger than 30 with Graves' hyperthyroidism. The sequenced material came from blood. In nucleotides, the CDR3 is TGCGCCAGCAGCCAAGGGGGGTTACGCTCGCTGGGGGGGAGCACTGAAGCTTTCTTT. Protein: CASSQGGLRSLGGSTEAFF.